This section outlines one T cell receptor beta chain sequence together with its context. The antigen is unknown. This specimen comes from a study of cytomegalovirus exposure and HLA in healthy donors. Use of 60 Vbeta and 13 Jbeta primers characterized the PCR. Generated by immunoSEQ multiplex PCR, the TCRdb table keeps only in-frame clones and is missing some. This sample has 100,000 or so clones, with about 81% found just once. General study points: Links to common viral pathogens appeared, in a later analysis, for several of the most significant clusters.

V shed 4 bases and J 5 bases; nucleotides not matched to a gene: 6. The CDR3 runs to 14 residues. CDR1 and CDR2 (germline): SGDLS, YYNGEE. The rearrangement joins TRBV9 to TRBJ1-1, with 9 bases aligning to TRBD1. This TCR came from a man in his forties in good health and CMV-seronegative. Sequenced input: PBMCs. CDR3 loop: CASSSGTGKTEAFF. The CDR3 nucleotides are TGTGCCAGCAGCTCTGGGACAGGGAAAACTGAAGCTTTCTTT.